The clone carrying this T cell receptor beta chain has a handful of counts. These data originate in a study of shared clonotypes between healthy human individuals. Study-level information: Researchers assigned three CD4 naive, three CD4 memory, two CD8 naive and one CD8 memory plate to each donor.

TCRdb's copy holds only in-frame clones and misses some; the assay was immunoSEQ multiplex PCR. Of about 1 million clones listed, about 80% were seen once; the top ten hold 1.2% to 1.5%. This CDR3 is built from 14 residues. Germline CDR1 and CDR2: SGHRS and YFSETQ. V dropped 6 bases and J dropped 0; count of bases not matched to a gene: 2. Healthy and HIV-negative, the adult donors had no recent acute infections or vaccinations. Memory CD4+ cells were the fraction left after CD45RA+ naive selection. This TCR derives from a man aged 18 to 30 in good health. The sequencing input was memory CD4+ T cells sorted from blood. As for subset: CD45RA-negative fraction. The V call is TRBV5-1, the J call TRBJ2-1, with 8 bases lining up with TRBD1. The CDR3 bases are TGCGCCAGCACCGGACAGGGCTCCTACAATGAGCAGTTCTTC. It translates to CASTGQGSYNEQFF. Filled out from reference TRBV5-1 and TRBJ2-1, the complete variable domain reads KAGVTQTPRYLIKTRGQQVTLSCSPISGHRSVSWYQQTPGQGLQFLFEYFSETQRNKGNFPGRFSGRQFSNSRSEMNVSTLELGDSALYLCASTGQGSYNEQFFGPGTRLTVL.